These T cell receptor beta chains were read from a single sample in a study of T cells after yellow fever vaccination. TCRdb analysed the 5' RACE reads with MiXCR anew, one entry per CDR3 protein. Of 250,000 to 350,000 distinct CDR3 sequences detected, approximately 4.3% appear once; the ten largest clones hold approximately 19%. The input for sequencing was PBMCs, taken 15 days after the yellow fever booster vaccination. The origin of the receptors is a man between 18 and 29 years old who received the YFV17D yellow fever vaccine. Each CDR3 is given with its conserved first and last residue. D genes are given only for firm matches. A row's size may be missing; if present it is once, few, many or a size class.

abundance,v_gene,len,d_gene,j_gene,CDR3aa,CDR3nt
NA,TRBV4-3,16,TRBD1,TRBJ2-5,CASSMGYGTVQETQYF,TGCGCCAGCAGCATGGGGTACGGGACAGTACAAGAGACCCAGTACTTC
many,TRBV10-3,12,NA,TRBJ2-7,CAIRTGGLEQYF,TGTGCCATCAGGACAGGCGGTCTCGAGCAGTACTTC
many,TRBV6-9,15,TRBD1,TRBJ2-5,CASRGPGQDQETQYF,TGTGCCAGCAGAGGACCGGGACAGGATCAAGAGACCCAGTACTTC
many,TRBV5-1,16,NA,TRBJ2-1,CASSLAAGSAYNEQFF,TGCGCCAGCAGCTTGGCCGCGGGGTCTGCCTACAATGAGCAGTTCTTC
NA,TRBV28,11,NA,TRBJ1-2,CASSRRNGYTF,TGTGCCAGCAGTCGCCGAAATGGCTACACCTTC
NA,TRBV2,15,NA,TRBJ1-2,CASSEARGRVYGYTF,TGTGCCAGCAGTGAAGCGCGGGGACGGGTATATGGCTACACCTTC
many,TRBV27,12,NA,TRBJ2-5,CASSSAQETQYF,TGTGCCAGCAGTTCCGCTCAAGAGACCCAGTACTTC
many,TRBV5-1,14,NA,TRBJ1-2,CASSPRDENYGYTF,TGCGCCAGCAGCCCCAGGGACGAAAACTATGGCTACACCTTC
NA,TRBV4-1,14,NA,TRBJ2-2,CASSQNTNTGELFF,TGCGCCAGCAGCCAGAACACGAACACCGGGGAGCTGTTTTTT
few,TRBV18,17,NA,TRBJ2-3,CASSPPSGDGNTDTQYF,TGTGCCAGCTCACCACCGTCGGGGGACGGGAACACAGATACGCAGTATTTT
NA,TRBV6-1,16,TRBD1,TRBJ2-6,CASSKGQGSGANVLTF,TGTGCCAGCAGTAAGGGACAGGGATCTGGGGCCAACGTCCTGACTTTC
many,TRBV10-2,13,NA,TRBJ2-1,CASRTGMYNEQFF,TGCGCCAGCAGGACCGGGATGTACAATGAGCAGTTCTTC
NA,TRBV5-1,14,NA,TRBJ1-6,CASSPGGWDSPLHF,TGCGCCAGCAGCCCGGGCGGGTGGGATTCACCCCTCCACTTT
many,TRBV6-5,13,NA,TRBJ1-2,CASSYAGDYGYTF,TGTGCCAGCAGTTATGCGGGAGACTATGGCTACACCTTC
NA,TRBV5-4,16,NA,TRBJ2-2,CASSLSTGVNTGELFF,TGTGCCAGCAGCTTGTCAACGGGGGTTAACACCGGGGAGCTGTTTTTT
few,TRBV5-1,16,NA,TRBJ2-3,CASSVGATISGDTQYF,TGCGCCAGCAGCGTAGGAGCGACAATTTCAGGAGATACGCAGTATTTT
few,TRBV4-1,14,NA,TRBJ1-5,CASSQGDSNQPQHF,TGCGCCAGCAGCCAAGGGGATAGCAATCAGCCCCAGCATTTT
many,TRBV5-1,14,NA,TRBJ2-2,CASSAGSSPGELFF,TGCGCCAGCAGCGCGGGGAGCTCCCCCGGGGAGCTGTTTTTT
few,TRBV30,13,NA,TRBJ1-1,CAWSVGGGTEAFF,TGTGCCTGGAGTGTCGGGGGGGGCACTGAAGCTTTCTTT
many,TRBV5-1,16,NA,TRBJ2-2,CASSLEVGANTGELFF,TGCGCCAGCAGCTTGGAGGTCGGGGCGAACACCGGGGAGCTGTTTTTT
NA,TRBV6-2/TRBV6-3,11,NA,TRBJ2-7,CASSYSLKQYF,TGTGCCAGCAGTTACTCTCTGAAGCAGTACTTC
few,TRBV19,14,NA,TRBJ1-2,CASTIGAVGYGYTF,TGTGCCAGTACCATCGGAGCGGTTGGCTATGGCTACACCTTC
many,TRBV4-2,14,NA,TRBJ2-2,CASSQDVGTGELFF,TGTGCCAGCAGCCAAGATGTGGGCACCGGGGAGCTGTTTTTT
many,TRBV12-3/TRBV12-4,15,NA,TRBJ2-3,CASSFDRTGTDTQYF,TGTGCCAGCAGTTTCGACCGGACCGGAACAGATACGCAGTATTTT
NA,TRBV6-2/TRBV6-3,16,TRBD2,TRBJ2-2,CASRAQAGENTGELFF,TGTGCCAGCAGGGCCCAAGCGGGGGAGAACACCGGGGAGCTGTTTTTT
NA,TRBV23-1,16,NA,TRBJ1-1,CASSQSEGRVNTEAFF,TGCGCCAGCAGTCAATCGGAGGGCAGGGTGAACACTGAAGCTTTCTTT
many,TRBV2,15,NA,TRBJ2-7,CASSAGPWGSYEQYF,TGTGCCAGCAGCGCGGGACCGTGGGGTTCCTACGAGCAGTACTTC